This is a list of T cell receptor beta chains from one sample in a study of T cell responses to AZD1222 COVID-19 vaccine. The data were produced by immunoSEQ multiplex PCR, yet TCRdb's version contains in-frame clones alone and is incomplete. This table has more than 120,000 clones, about 93% appearing once. Sequences were derived from peripheral blood, sampled on day 0 of AZD1222 vaccination. The source is an adult in good health. Both conserved end residues are part of each CDR3. The order of the fields is D gene, clone size, J gene, V gene, CDR3 DNA, CDR3 protein. A D gene is named only where the DNA matches it firmly. Rows may omit the clone size; those that give it use once, few, many or a size class.

D gene: -
clone size: -
J gene: TRBJ1-3
V gene: TRBV7-2
CDR3 DNA: TGTGCCAGCAGCTTTACAGGCTCGAGCTCTGGAAACACCATATATTTT
CDR3 protein: CASSFTGSSSGNTIYF

D gene: TRBD1
clone size: -
J gene: TRBJ1-5
V gene: TRBV18
CDR3 DNA: TGTGCCAGCTCACCAGGAACAGGGGCTGTGAATCAGCCCCAGCATTTT
CDR3 protein: CASSPGTGAVNQPQHF

D gene: TRBD2
clone size: -
J gene: TRBJ2-1
V gene: TRBV10-3
CDR3 DNA: TGTGCCATCAGGGCGACTAGCGGGATGGGAGGTGAGCAGTTCTTC
CDR3 protein: CAIRATSGMGGEQFF

D gene: -
clone size: -
J gene: TRBJ1-1
V gene: TRBV11-2
CDR3 DNA: TGTGCCAGCAGCAAAAGTCCAGAGAACACTGAAGCTTTCTTT
CDR3 protein: CASSKSPENTEAFF

D gene: TRBD1
clone size: -
J gene: TRBJ1-2
V gene: TRBV27
CDR3 DNA: TGTGCCAGCAGTTTTGGACAGGGAGTATATGGCTACACCTTC
CDR3 protein: CASSFGQGVYGYTF

D gene: -
clone size: -
J gene: TRBJ1-2
V gene: TRBV3-1/TRBV3-2
CDR3 DNA: TGTGCCAGCAGCCAAGATTTCCTAGCTAACTATGGCTACACCTTC
CDR3 protein: CASSQDFLANYGYTF

D gene: TRBD2
clone size: -
J gene: TRBJ2-3
V gene: TRBV5-6
CDR3 DNA: TGTGCCAGCAGCTTGGAGGGGCTAGCGGGGGCAGGCCCAGATACGCAGTATTTT
CDR3 protein: CASSLEGLAGAGPDTQYF

D gene: -
clone size: -
J gene: TRBJ1-2
V gene: TRBV7-2
CDR3 DNA: TGTGCCAGCAGCTTAGGGTTTGATGCCTATGGCTACACCTTC
CDR3 protein: CASSLGFDAYGYTF

D gene: -
clone size: -
J gene: TRBJ1-4
V gene: TRBV9
CDR3 DNA: TGTGCCAGCAGCGCACACAGCACAACTAATGAAAAACTGTTTTTT
CDR3 protein: CASSAHSTTNEKLFF

D gene: -
clone size: -
J gene: TRBJ2-5
V gene: TRBV2
CDR3 DNA: TGTGCCAGCACGAGGGACCTCGGAGCCCAGTACTTC
CDR3 protein: CASTRDLGAQYF

D gene: -
clone size: -
J gene: TRBJ2-7
V gene: TRBV29-1
CDR3 DNA: TGCAGCGTAGTTCGACAGTACGACGAGCAGTACTTC
CDR3 protein: CSVVRQYDEQYF

D gene: -
clone size: -
J gene: TRBJ2-7
V gene: TRBV14
CDR3 DNA: TGTGCCAGCAGCTATCAAGGGGGCTACGAGCAGTACTTC
CDR3 protein: CASSYQGGYEQYF

D gene: -
clone size: -
J gene: TRBJ1-2
V gene: TRBV6-1
CDR3 DNA: TGTGCCAGCAGTGAAGGTCAGGGGACCTATGGCTACACCTTC
CDR3 protein: CASSEGQGTYGYTF

D gene: -
clone size: -
J gene: TRBJ2-3
V gene: TRBV27
CDR3 DNA: TGTGCCAGCAGTTTATCGCGGGCGTCGACAGATACGCAGTATTTT
CDR3 protein: CASSLSRASTDTQYF

D gene: -
clone size: -
J gene: TRBJ1-3
V gene: TRBV4-1
CDR3 DNA: TGCGCCAGCAGCCTCGTTGAGGGAAACACCATATATTTT
CDR3 protein: CASSLVEGNTIYF

D gene: -
clone size: -
J gene: TRBJ1-5
V gene: TRBV2
CDR3 DNA: TGTGCCAGCAGTGGGGATCAGCCCCAGCATTTT
CDR3 protein: CASSGDQPQHF

D gene: TRBD1
clone size: -
J gene: TRBJ2-1
V gene: TRBV29-1
CDR3 DNA: TGCAGTCTGTCTTGGGACAGGGAATTTGGTGAGCAGTTCTTC
CDR3 protein: CSLSWDREFGEQFF

D gene: -
clone size: -
J gene: TRBJ1-4
V gene: TRBV9
CDR3 DNA: TGTGCCAGCAGTACAGGGAACGCTTTATCTAATGAAAAACTGTTTTTT
CDR3 protein: CASSTGNALSNEKLFF

D gene: -
clone size: -
J gene: TRBJ2-3
V gene: TRBV7-9
CDR3 DNA: TGTGCCAGCAGCCGCAACCTAGGTACGCAGTATTTT
CDR3 protein: CASSRNLGTQYF

D gene: -
clone size: -
J gene: TRBJ2-2
V gene: TRBV4-2
CDR3 DNA: TGTGCCAGCAGCCCGCTGATTGCGAGCGGGGAGCTGTTTTTT
CDR3 protein: CASSPLIASGELFF

D gene: -
clone size: -
J gene: TRBJ2-7
V gene: TRBV5-1
CDR3 DNA: TGCGCCAGCAGTCGAGGAACGGGGTCCTACGAGCAGTACTTC
CDR3 protein: CASSRGTGSYEQYF

D gene: -
clone size: -
J gene: TRBJ2-7
V gene: TRBV4-3
CDR3 DNA: TGCGCCAGCAGCCAAGATATTTCCTACGAGCAGTACTTC
CDR3 protein: CASSQDISYEQYF

D gene: -
clone size: once
J gene: TRBJ1-3
V gene: TRBV5-1
CDR3 DNA: TGCGCCAGCAGACACCCAGCCGGAAACACCATATATTTT
CDR3 protein: CASRHPAGNTIYF

D gene: -
clone size: -
J gene: TRBJ1-2
V gene: TRBV2
CDR3 DNA: TGTGCCAGCAGAGACCCGGCCTTCCCGGGCTACACCTTC
CDR3 protein: CASRDPAFPGYTF

D gene: -
clone size: -
J gene: TRBJ1-3
V gene: TRBV7-9
CDR3 DNA: TGTGCCAGCATTTCTGATGGAAACACCATATATTTT
CDR3 protein: CASISDGNTIYF

D gene: -
clone size: once
J gene: TRBJ2-7
V gene: TRBV29-1
CDR3 DNA: TGCAGCGTTGTCGGACGACCTCGGAACGAGCAGTACTTC
CDR3 protein: CSVVGRPRNEQYF

D gene: TRBD2
clone size: few
J gene: TRBJ2-1
V gene: TRBV7-9
CDR3 DNA: TGTGCCAGCAGCTTTATCGGACTAGCGGGGCACAATGAGCAGTTCTTC
CDR3 protein: CASSFIGLAGHNEQFF

D gene: -
clone size: -
J gene: TRBJ2-1
V gene: TRBV11-3
CDR3 DNA: TGTGCCAGCAGCCCCCACTTGGCGTCCTACAATGAGCAGTTCTTC
CDR3 protein: CASSPHLASYNEQFF

D gene: TRBD1
clone size: -
J gene: TRBJ1-6
V gene: TRBV23-1
CDR3 DNA: TGCGCCAGCAGACTCGGGACAGGGGGAGAATCCTATAATTCACCCCTCCACTTT
CDR3 protein: CASRLGTGGESYNSPLHF

D gene: -
clone size: -
J gene: TRBJ1-2
V gene: TRBV12-5
CDR3 DNA: TGTGCTAGTGGTTCACGTTCGGGGTTCGATGGCTACACCTTC
CDR3 protein: CASGSRSGFDGYTF

D gene: -
clone size: -
J gene: TRBJ1-5
V gene: TRBV5-1
CDR3 DNA: TGCGCCAGCAGCTCGAACGGAGGAATCAATCAGCCCCAGCATTTT
CDR3 protein: CASSSNGGINQPQHF

D gene: TRBD1
clone size: few
J gene: TRBJ1-1
V gene: TRBV5-1
CDR3 DNA: TGCGCCAGCAGCTTGATCCAGGGGGGAACTGAAGCTTTCTTT
CDR3 protein: CASSLIQGGTEAFF

D gene: TRBD2
clone size: -
J gene: TRBJ2-1
V gene: TRBV19
CDR3 DNA: TGTGCCAGTAGTATAGTTACTAGCGTCTATGAGCAGTTCTTC
CDR3 protein: CASSIVTSVYEQFF

D gene: TRBD2
clone size: once
J gene: TRBJ2-3
V gene: TRBV19
CDR3 DNA: TGTGCCAGTAGTATCCAGGGACTAGGTATTGGCACAGATACGCAGTATTTT
CDR3 protein: CASSIQGLGIGTDTQYF

D gene: -
clone size: -
J gene: TRBJ1-2
V gene: TRBV3-1/TRBV3-2
CDR3 DNA: TGTGCCAGCAGCCTCGGGGGGTGGGTTGACTATGGCTACACCTTC
CDR3 protein: CASSLGGWVDYGYTF

D gene: -
clone size: -
J gene: TRBJ1-2
V gene: TRBV4-3
CDR3 DNA: TGCGCCAGCAGCCAAGACAGGGATGGCTACGGCTACACCTTC
CDR3 protein: CASSQDRDGYGYTF

D gene: TRBD1
clone size: few
J gene: TRBJ1-6
V gene: TRBV3-1/TRBV3-2
CDR3 DNA: TGTGCCAGCAGACCCGGGACAGGGGGCGCGTTCTCCTATAATTCACCCCTCCACTTT
CDR3 protein: CASRPGTGGAFSYNSPLHF

D gene: -
clone size: -
J gene: TRBJ2-7
V gene: TRBV7-9
CDR3 DNA: TGTGCCAGCAGCTTAGCTCGAGCGGAGTCCCACGAGCAGTACTTC
CDR3 protein: CASSLARAESHEQYF

D gene: TRBD2
clone size: few
J gene: TRBJ2-7
V gene: TRBV7-2
CDR3 DNA: TGTGCCAGCAGCCAAAGAGCGGGGAGAGAGGGCGAGCAGTACTTC
CDR3 protein: CASSQRAGREGEQYF

D gene: TRBD1
clone size: -
J gene: TRBJ1-1
V gene: TRBV9
CDR3 DNA: TGTGCCAGCAGCGTAGTTCTACAGGGGGTGAACACTGAAGCTTTCTTT
CDR3 protein: CASSVVLQGVNTEAFF

D gene: TRBD1
clone size: -
J gene: TRBJ2-2
V gene: TRBV10-3
CDR3 DNA: TGTGCCATCAGTGACCTAGACAGGGCGGTCGGGGAGCTGTTTTTT
CDR3 protein: CAISDLDRAVGELFF

D gene: -
clone size: -
J gene: TRBJ2-4
V gene: TRBV15
CDR3 DNA: TGTGCCACCAGCAGAAAAACAGGGTCCAAAAACATTCAGTACTTC
CDR3 protein: CATSRKTGSKNIQYF

D gene: -
clone size: -
J gene: TRBJ2-2
V gene: TRBV11-2
CDR3 DNA: TGTGCCAGCAGCTTAGGGACAAAGGCCGGGGAGCTGTTTTTT
CDR3 protein: CASSLGTKAGELFF

D gene: TRBD2
clone size: -
J gene: TRBJ2-7
V gene: TRBV6-1
CDR3 DNA: TGTGCCAGCAGTGACTTGGGACTAGCGGGAGGAACCTACGAGCAGTACTTC
CDR3 protein: CASSDLGLAGGTYEQYF

D gene: -
clone size: -
J gene: TRBJ1-1
V gene: TRBV30
CDR3 DNA: TGTGCCTGGAGTTCCAGGGGTCGCCCTGAAGCTTTCTTT
CDR3 protein: CAWSSRGRPEAFF

D gene: -
clone size: -
J gene: TRBJ2-7
V gene: TRBV7-8
CDR3 DNA: TGTGCCAGCAGCTCACCAACAATTGCAGGGTTGGAGCAGTACTTC
CDR3 protein: CASSSPTIAGLEQYF

D gene: TRBD1
clone size: -
J gene: TRBJ1-2
V gene: TRBV27
CDR3 DNA: TGTGCCAGCAGTTCGTCCGGGACAGCGATCTATGGCTACACCTTC
CDR3 protein: CASSSSGTAIYGYTF

D gene: -
clone size: -
J gene: TRBJ2-5
V gene: TRBV7-8
CDR3 DNA: TGTGCCAGCAGCCAAGTACAGGGTACCCAGTACTTC
CDR3 protein: CASSQVQGTQYF

D gene: -
clone size: -
J gene: TRBJ1-1
V gene: TRBV12-3/TRBV12-4
CDR3 DNA: TGTGCCAGCAGTTTGGTGAGCACTGAAGCTTTCTTT
CDR3 protein: CASSLVSTEAFF

D gene: TRBD1
clone size: -
J gene: TRBJ2-5
V gene: TRBV28
CDR3 DNA: TGTGCCAGCAGACCGGACAGGGGCTTGAGCCGGGGCCAAGAGACCCAGTACTTC
CDR3 protein: CASRPDRGLSRGQETQYF

D gene: -
clone size: -
J gene: TRBJ1-1
V gene: TRBV19
CDR3 DNA: TGTGCCAGTACCCCCAGAGAGAACACTGAAGCTTTCTTT
CDR3 protein: CASTPRENTEAFF

D gene: -
clone size: -
J gene: TRBJ1-4
V gene: TRBV12-3/TRBV12-4
CDR3 DNA: TGTGCCAGCAGAAGCCCCTGGGGTGAAAAACTGTTTTTT
CDR3 protein: CASRSPWGEKLFF

D gene: -
clone size: -
J gene: TRBJ1-2
V gene: TRBV28
CDR3 DNA: TGTGCCAGCAGTTTAGGGGGAAATAAGGGGAACTATGGCTACACCTTC
CDR3 protein: CASSLGGNKGNYGYTF

D gene: -
clone size: -
J gene: TRBJ1-1
V gene: TRBV7-9
CDR3 DNA: TGTGCCAGCAGTTGGACGGCTAACACTGAAGCTTTCTTT
CDR3 protein: CASSWTANTEAFF

D gene: -
clone size: -
J gene: TRBJ2-1
V gene: TRBV27
CDR3 DNA: TGTGCCAGCAGTTTAACCATTGCCGGCCAGTACAATGAGCAGTTCTTC
CDR3 protein: CASSLTIAGQYNEQFF

D gene: -
clone size: -
J gene: TRBJ2-1
V gene: TRBV7-2
CDR3 DNA: TGTGCCAGCAGCTTAACGTTTGGCTCCTACAATGAGCAGTTCTTC
CDR3 protein: CASSLTFGSYNEQFF

D gene: -
clone size: -
J gene: TRBJ2-6
V gene: TRBV13
CDR3 DNA: TGTGCCAGCAGCCTCGGGACCTCTTCCTCTGGGGCCAACGTCCTGACTTTC
CDR3 protein: CASSLGTSSSGANVLTF